This paragraph reports one T cell receptor beta chain. By its share of the sample, this clone is medium-sized (0.01 to 0.1%). It lacks a known antigen. Base qualities were left out, and no much larger clone turns up one base away. No patient had received any treatment before thyroid surgery. The study retrospectively analysed patient clinical samples collected from about 2012 to 2018 using T-cell receptor beta sequencing. V is cut by 0 bases and J by 4 bases, and the space between the germline ends is 7 bases. From a lookup of the germline V gene, CDR1 and CDR2 are MNHEY and SVGAGI. Including cysteine and phenylalanine, the CDR3 has 13 amino acids. The sequence is cut down to CDR3 DNA, 39 bases in frame from base 1. This sample stems from a study of metastatic and nonmetastatic thyroid tumors (dated by TCRdb to about 2020). Background on the whole study: Repertoires from peripheral blood and from tumor or nodule tissue samples of malignant and benign thyroid patients were compared.

Findings and caveats that apply to the study as a whole: In both blood and tumor samples, malignant tumors were reported to have significantly higher TCR beta diversity than benign nodules.

To prepare the library, PCR was applied. The listed sequencing device is Illumina HiSeq 4000. The TCR beta-chain CDR3 region of each patient was profiled by high-throughput sequencing. Processing in the source paper ran as follows. A classifier to discriminate distant-metastatic papillary thyroid cancer patients was built from CDR3 differences across clinicopathological groups. The Shannon index was used to measure repertoire diversity, and the Morisita-Horn index was used to measure how similar tumor and blood repertoires were. TCRdb cleaned the public reads at Q25 with fastp, built clones with MiXCR and kept in-frame beta chains. The V and J calls follow TCRdb's processing rather than the paper's. The sample table contains about 20,000 clones; only one count was recorded for roughly 36% of them. In total, the top ten clones hold less than 12% of the sample.

In this chain, TRBV6-5 is recombined with TRBJ2-7; TRBD2 is a possible D gene, resting on 5 matching bases. Specimen: tumor tissue. The source of this sequence is a male donor with papillary thyroid cancer or a benign thyroid nodule (not recorded which). Some clones in this sample may be carry-over from other donors' samples. The CDR3 protein is CASSYSTGYEQYF. The DNA reads TGTGCCAGCAGTTACTCGACGGGGTACGAGCAGTACTTC.